The present TCR beta chain was sequenced within a study of human T cells and chemical hapten exposure. Stated time point: patch test 2, 6 weeks after DPC sensitization. As to treatment: therapeutic diphenylcyclopropenone sensitization with weekly scalp DPC. Total RNA was isolated from whole blood that had not been fractionated. Each cDNA molecule in the library carried unique molecular identifiers. TCRdb reprocessed the RACE reads with MiXCR, giving one entry per CDR3 protein. The table includes roughly 43,000 distinct CDR3 sequences, more than 9% detected once. The length of the CDR3 is 18 residues. Per the germline V gene, CDR1 is MNHEY and CDR2 is SMNVEV (reference sequence). The V segment lost 8 bases and the J segment 0 bases; nucleotides outside the gene matches: 10.

The material sequenced was whole blood, taken in connection with sensitization to the hapten diphenylcyclopropenone (DPC). The chain employs TRBV27 and TRBJ2-1; 13 positions match TRBD2. The sequence was obtained from a woman aged 25 to 39 with alopecia areata. Some clones in this sample may be carry-over from other donors' samples. DNA of the CDR3: TGTGCCAGCGGACGACTAGCGGGGGGCCAGGGCTCCTACAATGAGCAGTTCTTC. It encodes CASGRLAGGQGSYNEQFF.